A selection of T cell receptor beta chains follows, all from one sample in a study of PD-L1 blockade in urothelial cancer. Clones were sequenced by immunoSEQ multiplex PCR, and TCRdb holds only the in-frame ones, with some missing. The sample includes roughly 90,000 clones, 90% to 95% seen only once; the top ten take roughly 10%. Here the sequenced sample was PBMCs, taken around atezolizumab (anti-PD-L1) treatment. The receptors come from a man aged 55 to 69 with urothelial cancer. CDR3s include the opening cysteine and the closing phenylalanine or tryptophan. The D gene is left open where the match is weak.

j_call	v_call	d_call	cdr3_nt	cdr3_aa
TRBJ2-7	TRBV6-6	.	TGTGCCAGCAGAACAGCGGCCTCCTACGAGCAGTACTTC	CASRTAASYEQYF
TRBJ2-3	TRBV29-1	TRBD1	TGCAGCGTTGATTCTTTGACAGGGGTCCCTCCGCAGTATTTT	CSVDSLTGVPPQYF
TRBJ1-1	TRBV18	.	TGTGCCAGCTCACCACGCGGGGGGGGCGGGAACACTGAAGCTTTCTTT	CASSPRGGGGNTEAFF
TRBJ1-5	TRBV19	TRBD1	TGTGCCACCACGGGACAGGGGATTTATCAGCCCCAGCATTTT	CATTGQGIYQPQHF
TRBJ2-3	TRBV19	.	TGTGCCAGTAAGGGGGGCACAGATACGCAGTATTTT	CASKGGTDTQYF
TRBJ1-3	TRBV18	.	TGTGCCAGCTCATTCGAGAGTCTCTCTGGAAACACCATATATTTT	CASSFESLSGNTIYF
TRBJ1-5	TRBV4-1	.	TGCGCCAGCAGCCAAGATATCACAGGCAATCAGCCCCAGCATTTT	CASSQDITGNQPQHF
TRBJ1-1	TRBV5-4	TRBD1	TGTGCCAGCAGTCCCCCGGGACAGGGGTCCCTGAACACTGAAGCTTTCTTT	CASSPPGQGSLNTEAFF
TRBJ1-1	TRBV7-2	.	TGTGCCAGCAGCCAATTACTAGTGGACACTGAAGCTTTCTTT	CASSQLLVDTEAFF
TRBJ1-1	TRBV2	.	TGTGCCAGCAAAGGTCCGGGGGTGGAGACGAACACTGAAGCTTTCTTT	CASKGPGVETNTEAFF